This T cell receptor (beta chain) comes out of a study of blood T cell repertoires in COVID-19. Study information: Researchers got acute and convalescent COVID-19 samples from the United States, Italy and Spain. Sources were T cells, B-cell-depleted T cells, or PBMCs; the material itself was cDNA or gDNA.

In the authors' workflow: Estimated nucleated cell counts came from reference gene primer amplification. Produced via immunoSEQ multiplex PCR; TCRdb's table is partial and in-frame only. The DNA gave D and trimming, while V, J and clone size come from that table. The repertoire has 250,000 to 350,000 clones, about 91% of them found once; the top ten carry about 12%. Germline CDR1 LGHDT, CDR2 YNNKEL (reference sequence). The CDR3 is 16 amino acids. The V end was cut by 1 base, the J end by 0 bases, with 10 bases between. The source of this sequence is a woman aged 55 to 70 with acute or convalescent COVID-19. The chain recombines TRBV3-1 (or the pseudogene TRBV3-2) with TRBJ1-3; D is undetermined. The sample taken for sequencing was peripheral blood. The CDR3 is CASSQGWRNSGNTIYF. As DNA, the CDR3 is TGTGCCAGCAGCCAAGGATGGCGGAACTCTGGAAACACCATATATTTT.